This T cell receptor (beta chain) comes out of a study of breast tumors, draining lymph nodes, adjacent tissues. Findings of the study overall: Findings are consistent with lymph node origin and intratumoral expansion of most tumor T cells. The lymph node origin of tumor T cells was framed as consistent with a hypothesis, not demonstrated.

Breast cancer patients provided tissue from their axillary draining lymph nodes. TCRdb reanalysed the multiplex PCR reads using MiXCR and keeps one entry per CDR3 protein. The table has about 140,000 distinct CDR3 sequences, around a third seen once. Trimming removed 5 bases from V and 3 bases from J, with 17 bases in between. CDR3 length: 15 amino acids. Per the germline V gene, CDR1 is MNHEY and CDR2 is SVGAGI. The sample holds many counts of this clonotype. What it binds is not known. This chain links TRBV6-5 with TRBJ2-7; D ambiguous. This clonotype was sampled from a female donor with breast cancer. Some clones in this sample may be carry-over from other donors' samples. The specimen sequenced was axillary lymph node tissue. CDR3 protein: CASSPHAQPLYEQYV. The DNA for the CDR3 is TGTGCCAGCAGTCCGCATGCCCAGCCCCTCTACGAGCAGTACGTC.